This T cell receptor (beta chain) was sequenced for a study of blood T cells in healthy people across ages. Study background: Researchers report that template switching captured about one barcoded beta molecule per two T cells.

Caucasian, healthy and from Russia, the donors were aged between about 6 and 90. CDR1 SGHTA and CDR2 FQGTGA come from the germline V gene. Between the trimmed V and J ends, which lost 2 bases and 4 bases, there was a span of 16 bases. The CDR3 has 16 residues. This clonotype was observed at least ten times. The antigen is not known. A second roughly 6 to 11 cycle PCR used barcoded and J-beta primers. Every cDNA was tagged by a template-switch adaptor with 12 random nucleotides. One entry per CDR3 protein results from TCRdb running MiXCR on the 5' RACE reads. The table shows 1.5 million to 2 million distinct CDR3 sequences, with 25% to 30% occurring only once. General observations from the study: Diversity was higher, and naive CD4+ cells more numerous, in long-lived donors than in aged donors.

The chain combines TRBV7-3 with TRBJ2-3; D possibly corresponds to TRBD2 (7 bases). The sample consisted of blood. The sequence came from a woman aged 25 to 39 in good health. The CDR3 region has the DNA TGTGCCAGCAGCTTATTTGGCGGGGGCGCACCAGATACGCAGTATTTT. Its protein is CASSLFGGGAPDTQYF.